The present T cell receptor beta chain was sequenced within a study of identical twins. TCRdb redid the calling of the 5' RACE reads with MiXCR, one entry per CDR3 protein. The repertoire consists of hundreds of thousands of distinct CDR3 sequences, with 7% occurring once and the leading ten covering around 3.4%. This CDR3 has 14 residues. V lost 10 bases, J lost 4 bases, and 9 bases stayed unmatched. From germline, CDR1 is SNHLY and CDR2 FYNNEI. This clonotype was picked up a small number of times. These same records also appear under a second study, on yellow fever vaccine responses in identical twins.

Sequencing was performed on memory (CD45RO+) T cells sorted from blood. The TCR was taken from a woman younger than 35 in good health. The chain links TRBV2 to TRBJ2-3; 9 bases line up with TRBD2. CDR3 sequence (DNA): TGTGCCACGACTAGCGGCCAGGTGGCAGATACGCAGTATTTT. This codes for CATTSGQVADTQYF.